This is a list of T cell receptor beta chains from one sample in a study of blood T cell repertoires in COVID-19. Using immunoSEQ multiplex PCR, the repertoire was profiled, and TCRdb retains in-frame clones only, with some absent. The sample yields around 380,000 clones, about 90% seen once. Sequencing was carried out using PBMCs or T cells enriched from blood (not recorded which). The receptor set was obtained from a man aged 25 to 45 who had recovered from COVID-19. The CDR3 runs from the conserved cysteine through the conserved F or W. Fields, in order: J gene, D gene, clone size, V gene, CDR3 DNA, CDR3 protein. D genes are given only for firm matches. A clone size is listed for some rows: how often the clone was seen (once, few, many), or a class if it is expanded.

TRBJ2-5 | TRBD2 | - | TRBV7-9 | TGTGCCAGCAGCCCCGCCGGTGATAGCGGGAGAGCTATCCAGTACTTC | CASSPAGDSGRAIQYF
TRBJ1-5 | - | - | TRBV16 | TGTGCCAGCAGCCAATCCCGGGGAGGGGGAAATCAGCCCCAGCATTTT | CASSQSRGGGNQPQHF
TRBJ1-1 | TRBD1 | - | TRBV7-9 | TGTGCCAGCAGCCCTCCGGGACAGCCTTCTGAAGCTTTCTTT | CASSPPGQPSEAFF
TRBJ2-5 | TRBD1 | once | TRBV12-5 | TGTGCTAGTGATACCCGGGACAGTCGATCCCAGTACTTC | CASDTRDSRSQYF
TRBJ1-2 | - | - | TRBV4-1 | TGCGCCAGCAGCCATCTATCCTATGGCTACACCTTC | CASSHLSYGYTF
TRBJ2-2 | TRBD1 | - | TRBV6-5 | TGTGCCAGCATGCGGACAGGGAACACCGGGGAGCTGTTTTTT | CASMRTGNTGELFF
TRBJ1-5 | - | once | TRBV12-3/TRBV12-4 | TGTGCCAGCAGTTTAGGGGAGGACCAGCCCCAGCATTTT | CASSLGEDQPQHF
TRBJ2-3 | - | - | TRBV19 | TGTGCCAGTAGGAGGGCGTCAAGGGCAGATACGCAGTATTTT | CASRRASRADTQYF
TRBJ2-3 | - | few | TRBV5-6 | TGTGCCAGCAGCTTGATAGCGACAGATACGCAGTATTTT | CASSLIATDTQYF
TRBJ2-1 | TRBD2 | - | TRBV27 | TGTGCCAGCAGTTTTGGCGGGGGAAGGTTCACTGAGCAGTTCTTC | CASSFGGGRFTEQFF
TRBJ1-6 | - | - | TRBV30 | TGTGCCTGGAGTTTGGGGCAGCCCAATTCACCCCTCCACTTT | CAWSLGQPNSPLHF
TRBJ1-5 | TRBD1 | few | TRBV19 | TGTGCCACCTGGACAGGGGCGAGCAATCAGCCCCAGCATTTT | CATWTGASNQPQHF
TRBJ2-7 | TRBD1 | once | TRBV6-5 | TGTGCCAGCAGTTACAGTCAGGGGGCCTACGAGCAGTACTTC | CASSYSQGAYEQYF
TRBJ1-3 | - | - | TRBV7-2 | TGTGCCAGCAGCTCGACACCAGGGTCTGGAAACACCATATATTTT | CASSSTPGSGNTIYF
TRBJ1-1 | - | - | TRBV5-1 | TGCGCCAGCAAGGAGGAAGTGGGTGAAGCTTTCTTT | CASKEEVGEAFF
TRBJ2-1 | - | - | TRBV30 | TGTGCCTGGAGTGTACCCCCCGCGGACAATGAGCAGTTCTTC | CAWSVPPADNEQFF
TRBJ2-5 | TRBD1 | - | TRBV6-6 | TGTGCCAGCAGAGGGAGACAGGGAAAAGAGACCCAGTACTTC | CASRGRQGKETQYF
TRBJ1-1 | - | - | TRBV14 | TGTGCCAGCAGCCGAGGGGGGAACACTGAAGCTTTCTTT | CASSRGGNTEAFF
TRBJ2-2 | - | - | TRBV7-8 | TGTGCCAGCAGCCCATATAACAGGGCCTCGGCGGTCACCGGGGAGCTGTTTTTT | CASSPYNRASAVTGELFF
TRBJ1-2 | - | once | TRBV29-1 | TGCAGCGTTGAAGTGCGACATTACCCTGAAGGCTATGGCTACACCTTC | CSVEVRHYPEGYGYTF
TRBJ2-2 | - | - | TRBV6-5 | TGTGCCAGCACTGGGACTGTTAACACCGGGGAGCTGTTTTTT | CASTGTVNTGELFF
TRBJ1-4 | - | - | TRBV9 | TGTGCCAGCAGCGTAGGGGGGACTTATAATGAAAAACTGTTTTTT | CASSVGGTYNEKLFF
TRBJ2-7 | - | - | TRBV11-3 | TGTGCCAGCAGCTTAGATGGCCTCTCCTACGAGCAGTACTTC | CASSLDGLSYEQYF
TRBJ2-1 | - | - | TRBV20-1 | TGCAGTGCTAGTCGAGGTAGCTCCTACAATGAGCAGTTCTTC | CSASRGSSYNEQFF
TRBJ1-1 | - | few | TRBV7-3 | TGTGCCAGCAGCTTAGGGAGCGGGACTTTTGGCACTGAAGCTTTCTTT | CASSLGSGTFGTEAFF
TRBJ2-7 | - | - | TRBV4-3 | TGCGCCAGCAGCCAAAGTATCGACAGCCCGAAGCCAGTGTTC | CASSQSIDSPKPVF
TRBJ1-2 | - | few | TRBV7-8 | TGTGCCAGCAGCTTAGCGGGGGCTGGGCAAACCTACTATGGCTACACCTTC | CASSLAGAGQTYYGYTF
TRBJ1-6 | TRBD1 | once | TRBV9 | TGTGCCAGCAGCGTAGTGGACAGGGGGCTGAATTCACCCCTCCACTTT | CASSVVDRGLNSPLHF
TRBJ1-4 | - | - | TRBV7-8 | TGTGCCAGCAGCTTAGCGCGAGGGAATGAAAAACTGTTTTTT | CASSLARGNEKLFF
TRBJ1-6 | - | - | TRBV6-6 | TGTGCCAGCCGAGGTGGATCGTGGAATTCACCCCTCCACTTT | CASRGGSWNSPLHF
TRBJ1-1 | - | few | TRBV29-1 | TGCAGCGTTATTACGGGGAATGTGAGGGCTGAAGCTTTCTTT | CSVITGNVRAEAFF
TRBJ1-4 | - | few | TRBV4-3 | TGCGCCAGCAGCCAAGAGCTAAGGGGTGAAAAACTGTTTTTT | CASSQELRGEKLFF
TRBJ2-2 | TRBD1 | - | TRBV9 | TGTGCCAGCAGCCGAGTCGGGACAGGGGGTACCGGGGAGCTGTTTTTT | CASSRVGTGGTGELFF
TRBJ2-4 | TRBD1 | - | TRBV3-1/TRBV3-2 | TGTGCCAGCAGCTCTTCGGACAGGGGGGGTCCCCTAGCCAAAAACATTCAGTACTTC | CASSSSDRGGPLAKNIQYF
TRBJ1-1 | TRBD1 | - | TRBV9 | TGTGCCAGCAGCCCTTCGACAGGGGACTACACTGAAGCTTTCTTT | CASSPSTGDYTEAFF
TRBJ2-2 | TRBD2 | once | TRBV19 | TGTGCCAGTAGTGTAGCGGGGGGGTCTGACACCGGGGAGCTGTTTTTT | CASSVAGGSDTGELFF
TRBJ1-3 | - | - | TRBV4-1 | TGCGCCAGCAGCCCCCCGACCCTCGGGTCTGGAAACACCATATATTTT | CASSPPTLGSGNTIYF
TRBJ1-4 | TRBD1 | - | TRBV19 | TGTGCCAGTAGTATAGTCGGGACAGGGGGCGATGATGAAAAACTGTTTTTT | CASSIVGTGGDDEKLFF
TRBJ1-4 | - | - | TRBV7-3 | TGTGCCAGCAGCTTACGGGGAGGGGATGAAAAACTGTTTTTT | CASSLRGGDEKLFF
TRBJ1-1 | - | - | TRBV6-6 | TGTGCCAGCAGCCGGGGACTCCATGGGGAAGCTTTCTTT | CASSRGLHGEAFF
TRBJ1-4 | - | - | TRBV5-8 | TGTGCCAGCAGCCGACAGGACGAAAAACTGTTTTTT | CASSRQDEKLFF
TRBJ1-2 | - | - | TRBV5-4 | TGTGCCAGCAGCCTGGACACCTATGGCTACACCTTC | CASSLDTYGYTF
TRBJ1-4 | - | - | TRBV9 | TGTGCCAGCAGCCTGGACCCGGGAGGAGAAAAACTGTTTTTT | CASSLDPGGEKLFF
TRBJ1-4 | - | - | TRBV19 | TGTGCCAGTATGAGCGGGGGAGCGGGTGAAAAACTGTTTTTT | CASMSGGAGEKLFF
TRBJ1-4 | - | - | TRBV5-1 | TGCGCCAGCAGCTTGGATGGGGGCCCTAATGAAAAACTGTTTTTT | CASSLDGGPNEKLFF
TRBJ1-3 | - | few | TRBV7-9 | TGTGCCAGCAGCTTGGACAGACTCTCTGGAAACACCATATATTTT | CASSLDRLSGNTIYF
TRBJ2-5 | - | - | TRBV12-3/TRBV12-4 | TGTGCCAGCAGTCCTATACTTAAAGAGACCCAGTACTTC | CASSPILKETQYF
TRBJ2-6 | - | - | TRBV4-3 | TGCGCCAGCAGCCAAGCCGGCTCTGGGGCCAACGTCCTGACTTTC | CASSQAGSGANVLTF
TRBJ1-2 | - | few | TRBV7-2 | TGTGCCAGCAGCTTAGATTGGGGGCCATCGTACGGCTACACCTTC | CASSLDWGPSYGYTF
TRBJ1-6 | - | - | TRBV10-1 | TGCGCCAGCAGAGGCGGTCCGGATTCACCCCTCCACTTT | CASRGGPDSPLHF
TRBJ1-5 | - | - | TRBV19 | TGTGCCAGTAGTATAGATCCGAGGACTCCTCAGCCCCAGCATTTT | CASSIDPRTPQPQHF
TRBJ1-2 | TRBD1 | - | TRBV11-2 | TGTGCCAGCAGCTTAGATCCGGGACAGGGGGCCGGAGGCTACACCTTC | CASSLDPGQGAGGYTF